The next 4 T cell receptor beta chains were all read from a single sample in a study of T cells in tuberculosis. Clones were read by immunoSEQ multiplex PCR, and TCRdb kept only the in-frame ones, dropping some. The repertoire has tens of thousands of clones, approximately 91% of them found once; the top ten carry approximately 2%. After thawing and overnight rest, PBMC were stained with GMM-loaded CD1B tetramer, viability dye and anti-CD3 for sorting. The lipid loaded on the CD1B tetramers was C32 glucose monomycolate from Rhodococcus equi. The sample consisted of CD1b-GMM tetramer-negative cells sorted from PBMCs. The source is an adult woman with latent tuberculosis.

The chain uses TRBV7-8 and TRBJ1-1; no reliable D call. V was clipped by 2 bases and J by 4 bases, with 5 bases between them. The germline V gene encodes CDR1 SGHVS and CDR2 FQNEAQ. This CDR3 region has 12 residues. The CDR3 reads CASSLSSTEAFF. CDR3 DNA: TGTGCCAGCAGCTTATCCAGCACTGAAGCTTTCTTT.

The V and J genes are TRBV5-1 and TRBJ2-5; maybe TRBD1 (5 bases). The CDR3 sequence is 14 residues long. Trimming cost V 3 bases and J 7 bases, with 16 bases left between them. CDR1 SGHRS and CDR2 YFSETQ come from the germline V gene. The CDR3 loop is CASSSGVGAATQYF. The CDR3 DNA reads TGCGCCAGCAGCTCCGGTGTAGGGGCCGCGACCCAGTACTTC.

This chain uses TRBV4-1 with TRBJ1-2, with TRBD1 matching over 7 bases. Germline V gene data show CDR1 as MGHRA and CDR2 as YSYEKL. CDR3 length: 15 amino acids. The junction had 11 bases not matched to a gene; V was cut back by 6 bases and J by 4 bases. Here the CDR3 reads CASRYRGQLPYGYTF. The CDR3 DNA reads TGCGCCAGCAGGTACAGGGGACAGCTACCCTATGGCTACACCTTC.

This clone was detected once. The DNA of the CDR3 is TGTGCCAGTAGTATAGGCGGGCGCAATCAGCCCCAGCATTTT. As protein: CASSIGGRNQPQHF. The chain links TRBV19 to TRBJ1-5; D unclear. The V end was cut by 1 base, the J end by 2 bases, with 6 bases between. CDR3 length: 14 amino acids. Germline values: CDR1 LNHDA, CDR2 SQIVND (reference sequence). The full variable domain, with the rest looked up from reference TRBV19 and TRBJ1-5, is DGGITQSPKYLFRKEGQNVTLSCEQNLNHDAMYWYRQDPGQGLRLIYYSQIVNDFQKGDIAEGYSVSREKKESFPLTVTSAQKNPTAFYLCASSIGGRNQPQHFGDGTRLSIL.